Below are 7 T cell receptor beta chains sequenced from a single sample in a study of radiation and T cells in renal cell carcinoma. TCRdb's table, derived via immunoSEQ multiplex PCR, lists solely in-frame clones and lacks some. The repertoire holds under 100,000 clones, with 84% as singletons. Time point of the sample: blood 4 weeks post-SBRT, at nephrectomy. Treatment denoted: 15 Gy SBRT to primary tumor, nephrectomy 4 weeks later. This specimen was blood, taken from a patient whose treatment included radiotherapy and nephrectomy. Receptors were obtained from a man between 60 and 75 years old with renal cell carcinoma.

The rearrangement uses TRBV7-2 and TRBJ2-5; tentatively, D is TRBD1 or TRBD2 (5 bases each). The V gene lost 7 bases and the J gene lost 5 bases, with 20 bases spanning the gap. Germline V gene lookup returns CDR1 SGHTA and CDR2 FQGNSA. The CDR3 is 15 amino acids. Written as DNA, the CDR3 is TGTGCCAGCATCTACGGGACGGTTCCTGGGGAGACCCAGTACTTC. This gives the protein CASIYGTVPGETQYF.

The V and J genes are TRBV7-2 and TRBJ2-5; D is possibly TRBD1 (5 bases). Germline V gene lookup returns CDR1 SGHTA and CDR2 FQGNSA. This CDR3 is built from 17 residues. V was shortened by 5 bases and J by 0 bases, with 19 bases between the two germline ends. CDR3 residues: CASSPKGAYPYQETQYF. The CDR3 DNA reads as TGTGCCAGCAGCCCTAAAGGGGCTTATCCGTACCAAGAGACCCAGTACTTC.

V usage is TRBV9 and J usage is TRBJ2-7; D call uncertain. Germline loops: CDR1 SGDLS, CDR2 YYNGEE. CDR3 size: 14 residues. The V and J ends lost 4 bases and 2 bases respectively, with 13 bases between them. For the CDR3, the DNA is TGTGCCAGCAGCATGCAACACGGACCCTACGAGCAGTACTTC. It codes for CASSMQHGPYEQYF.

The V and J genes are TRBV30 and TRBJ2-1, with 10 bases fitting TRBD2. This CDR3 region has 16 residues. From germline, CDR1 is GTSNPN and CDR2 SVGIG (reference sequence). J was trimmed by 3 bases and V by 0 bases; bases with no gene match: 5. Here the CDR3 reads CAWSVETSGFYNEQFF. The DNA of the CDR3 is TGTGCCTGGAGTGTGGAGACTAGCGGGTTCTACAATGAGCAGTTCTTC.

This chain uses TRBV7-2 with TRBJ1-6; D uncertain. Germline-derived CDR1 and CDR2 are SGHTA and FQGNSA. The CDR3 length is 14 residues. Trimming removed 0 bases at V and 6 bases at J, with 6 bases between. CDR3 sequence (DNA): TGTGCCAGCAGCTTAGCGCGGTCTAATTCACCCCTCCACTTT. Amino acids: CASSLARSNSPLHF.

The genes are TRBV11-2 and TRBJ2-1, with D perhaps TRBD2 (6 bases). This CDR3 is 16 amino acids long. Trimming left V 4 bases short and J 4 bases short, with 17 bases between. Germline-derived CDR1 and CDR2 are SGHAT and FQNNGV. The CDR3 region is CASSSRLVRLYNEQFF. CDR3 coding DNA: TGTGCCAGCAGCTCCCGACTAGTCCGCCTGTACAATGAGCAGTTCTTC.

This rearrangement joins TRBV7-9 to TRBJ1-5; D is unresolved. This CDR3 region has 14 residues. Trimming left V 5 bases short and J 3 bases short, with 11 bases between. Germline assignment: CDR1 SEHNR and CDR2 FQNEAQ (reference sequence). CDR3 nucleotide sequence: TGTGCCAGCAGCCTCTACGGACCCAATCAGCCCCAGCATTTT. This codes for CASSLYGPNQPQHF. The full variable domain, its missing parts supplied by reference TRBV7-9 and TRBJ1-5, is DTGVSQNPRHKITKRGQNVTFRCDPISEHNRLYWYRQTLGQGPEFLTYFQNEAQLEKSRLLSDRFSAERPKGSFSTLEIQRTEQGDSAMYLCASSLYGPNQPQHFGDGTRLSIL.